These 28 T cell receptor beta chains were sequenced from one sample in a study of blood T cell repertoires in COVID-19. Profiled with immunoSEQ multiplex PCR; TCRdb holds only in-frame clones, not every one. Of roughly 500,000 clones listed, 88% are singletons. Sequenced: PBMCs or T cells enriched from blood (not recorded which). The origin of the receptors is a woman between 35 and 50 years old who had recovered from COVID-19.

This clone was recorded a few times. This chain connects TRBV5-1 to TRBJ2-7; D is perhaps TRBD2 (6 bases). Trimming took off 5 bases at V and 3 bases at J, with 15 bases between the two ends. The CDR3 extends over 14 amino acids. Germline lookup yields CDR1 SGHRS and CDR2 YFSETQ. For the CDR3, the DNA is TGCGCCAGCAGGGACCCGGGACTCAACTACGAGCAGTACTTC. Its translation: CASRDPGLNYEQYF.

This sequence joins TRBV10-3 and TRBJ2-2, with 13 bases aligning to TRBD2. V trimming: 8 bases; J trimming: 6 bases; junction bases outside the gene matches: 3. CDR3 length: 14 residues. Germline V lookup: CDR1 ENHRY, CDR2 SYGVKD. CDR3 loop: CAIGLAGDAGELFF. The CDR3 DNA reads TGTGCCATCGGACTAGCGGGAGATGCCGGGGAGCTGTTTTTT.

The gene calls are TRBV3-1 (or the pseudogene TRBV3-2) and TRBJ1-5, with a weak D call TRBD1 (5 bases). CDR1 and CDR2 from the germline V gene are LGHDT and YNNKEL (reference sequence). V was trimmed by 5 bases and J by 9 bases, leaving 8 bases between them. The CDR3 is 11 residues long. Here the CDR3 reads CASSSGGPQHF. DNA of the CDR3: TGTGCCAGCAGCTCCGGGGGGCCCCAGCATTTT.

The chain joins TRBV6-2 or TRBV6-3 to TRBJ1-2; weak D call: TRBD1 (6 bases). The CDR3 runs to 14 residues. V lost 5 bases and J lost 4, with 14 bases in between. Germline CDR1 and CDR2: MNHEY and SVGEGT. The CDR3 coding sequence is TGTGCCAGCAGTCCATCACGGACAGCCTATGGCTACACCTTC. Translation gives CASSPSRTAYGYTF.

The V and J genes are TRBV5-4 and TRBJ2-7; 12 bases fit TRBD2. Germline trimming cut 4 bases from V and 6 bases from J; bases unmatched to any gene: 5. Per the germline V gene, CDR1 is SGHNT and CDR2 is YYREEE (reference sequence). The CDR3 loop spans 14 amino acids. The CDR3 region has the DNA TGTGCCAGCAGCGCGGCGGGACTAGCGGGCGAGCAGTACTTC. Encoded protein: CASSAAGLAGEQYF.

This clone was recorded once. V and J are TRBV6-5 and TRBJ2-2; possible D gene TRBD2, 6 bases. Germline V lookup: CDR1 MNHEY, CDR2 SVGAGI. The V end lost 6 bases, the J end lost 5 bases, and 16 bases lay between the germline ends. This CDR3 spans 15 amino acids. This CDR3 is CASSDRLGRTGELFF. The CDR3, as DNA: TGTGCCAGCAGCGATCGACTAGGGCGTACCGGGGAGCTGTTTTTT.

This chain connects TRBV5-1 to TRBJ2-1, with D possibly being TRBD1 (6 bases). This CDR3 has 15 residues. The germline V gene has CDR1 SGHRS and CDR2 YFSETQ. Deletions cut 0 bases from V and 5 bases from J, with 12 bases between. The CDR3 DNA follows: TGCGCCAGCAGCTTGGCCACAGGGTTCCACAATGAGCAGTTCTTC. Translating gives CASSLATGFHNEQFF.

This chain uses TRBV7-2 with TRBJ2-7; the D gene is possibly TRBD2 (5 bases). The CDR3 spans 16 residues. Germline-derived CDR1 and CDR2 are SGHTA and FQGNSA. V shed 1 base and J shed 1 base, with 14 bases lying between them. The CDR3 reads CASSLGGGGKSYEQYF. The CDR3 nucleotides are TGTGCCAGCAGCTTAGGAGGCGGAGGAAAGTCCTACGAGCAGTACTTC.

V is TRBV7-2 and J is TRBJ2-3; D possibly corresponds to TRBD1 (6 bases). Deletions cut 1 base from V and 1 base from J, with 12 bases between. The germline V gene encodes CDR1 SGHTA and CDR2 FQGNSA. This CDR3 comprises 16 residues. DNA of the CDR3: TGTGCCAGCAGCTTAGTCGTCGCAGGGGGCACAGATACGCAGTATTTT. As protein: CASSLVVAGGTDTQYF.

A word on this clone: The same CDR3 is also encoded by other DNA sequences in this sample. This chain uses TRBV7-9 with TRBJ1-1; D might be TRBD1 (6 bases). Germline V gives CDR1 SEHNR, CDR2 FQNEAQ (reference sequence). This CDR3 is 14 amino acids long. Trimming took off 1 base at V and 1 base at J, with 7 bases between the two ends. This CDR3 reads CASSLEQGNTEAFF. As DNA, the CDR3 is TGTGCCAGCAGCTTAGAACAGGGGAACACTGAAGCTTTCTTT.

V is TRBV9 and J is TRBJ2-7, with D uncertain. The germline CDR1 and CDR2 sequences are SGDLS and YYNGEE. Trimming shortened V by 0 bases and J by 1 base, and 17 bases separated the two germline ends. The CDR3 contains 17 residues. The CDR3 coding sequence is TGTGCCAGCAGCGTAGATCCGGGTCCCTCCTATTCCTACGAGCAGTACTTC. It encodes CASSVDPGPSYSYEQYF.

CDR3 in amino acids: CASLQGVYDREAFF. In DNA, the CDR3 is TGTGCCAGTTTACAGGGGGTCTATGATCGGGAAGCTTTCTTT. The gene calls are TRBV18 and TRBJ1-1, with 8 bases matching TRBD1. The germline gives CDR1 KGHSH, CDR2 LQKENI. V was pared by 9 bases and J by 8 bases, with 14 bases of the junction left unmatched. The CDR3 extends over 14 amino acids.

This sequence joins TRBV10-3 and TRBJ1-4; a possible D gene is TRBD1 (5 bases). The CDR3 has 15 residues. Germline-derived CDR1 and CDR2 are ENHRY and SYGVKD. V lost 6 bases and J lost 3, with 14 bases in between. CDR3 DNA sequence: TGTGCCATCAGCCCCACCGACAGAGCTAATGAAAAACTGTTTTTT. This gives the protein CAISPTDRANEKLFF.

V and J are TRBV4-3 and TRBJ2-1, with 8 bases fitting TRBD1. Unmatched junction bases numbered 2, after V lost 1 base and J lost 3 bases. The CDR3 consists of 15 residues. Germline V CDR1 and CDR2: LGHNA, YSLEER. In nucleotides, the CDR3 is TGCGCCAGCAGCCAAGGACAGGGGAACTACAATGAGCAGTTCTTC. Its translation: CASSQGQGNYNEQFF.

The CDR3 loop is CSASRRTVGNEQFF. DNA of the CDR3: TGCAGTGCTAGTAGGAGGACGGTAGGCAATGAGCAGTTCTTC. V is TRBV20-1 and J is TRBJ2-1; a possible D gene is TRBD2 (5 bases). The CDR3 consists of 14 residues. The V gene lost 3 bases and the J gene lost 6 bases, with 15 bases spanning the gap. From germline, CDR1 is DFQATT and CDR2 SNEGSKA (reference sequence).

V and J are TRBV6-1 and TRBJ1-2; 7 bases agree with TRBD1. Per germline, CDR1 MNHNS and CDR2 SASEGT. The junction had 6 bases not matched to a gene; V was cut back by 2 bases and J by 6 bases. The CDR3 totals 14 residues. CDR3 nucleotides: TGTGCCAGCAGTGAATCGGGACAGCGGAATGGCTACACCTTC. This gives the protein CASSESGQRNGYTF.

V usage is TRBV7-2 and J usage is TRBJ1-6, with 10 positions matching TRBD1. The germline V gene has CDR1 SGHTA and CDR2 FQGNSA. The CDR3 loop spans 15 amino acids. V trimming: 5 bases; J trimming: 6 bases; junction bases outside the gene matches: 4. CDR3 in amino acids: CASSPGTGVNSPLHF. CDR3 DNA: TGTGCCAGCAGCCCCGGGACAGGGGTTAATTCACCCCTCCACTTT.

The rearrangement uses TRBV19 and TRBJ1-3; 9 nucleotides line up with TRBD1. With V trimmed by 2 bases and J by 3 bases, 11 bases remained unmatched. The CDR3 contains 18 residues. Looked up from germline, CDR1 is LNHDA and CDR2 is SQIVND (reference sequence). This chain's CDR3 is CASSITASNRGLGNTIYF. The CDR3 bases are TGTGCCAGTAGTATAACGGCATCAAACAGGGGGCTTGGAAACACCATATATTTT.

V is TRBV4-1 and J is TRBJ2-7; 9 bases line up with TRBD1. The CDR3 sequence is 16 residues long. The V gene end was trimmed by 6 bases and the J gene end by 3 bases; junction bases not matched to a gene: 12. Germline V lookup: CDR1 MGHRA, CDR2 YSYEKL. The CDR3 is CASSEEDRGRIYEQYF. CDR3 in DNA: TGCGCCAGCAGTGAAGAGGACAGGGGTCGAATCTACGAGCAGTACTTC.

The sample holds many counts of this clone. This chain connects TRBV9 to TRBJ2-7; 15 bases map to TRBD2. V was pared by 3 bases and J by 6 bases, with 1 base of the junction left unmatched. CDR1 and CDR2 (germline): SGDLS, YYNGEE. There are 14 residues in the CDR3. In DNA, the CDR3 is TGTGCCAGCAGCGGGGGACTAGCGGGAGGCGAGCAGTACTTC. Encoded protein: CASSGGLAGGEQYF.

DNA for the CDR3: TGTGCCAGCAGTTTAGACAGGTTTGGCGGCTACACCTTC. This encodes CASSLDRFGGYTF. The V gene is TRBV12-3 or TRBV12-4, the J gene TRBJ1-2; a possible D gene is TRBD1 (5 bases). V gave up 1 base and J gave up 8 bases, with 11 bases separating them. This CDR3 is 13 amino acids long.

The CDR3 DNA reads TGCAGCGTTGACTTTCCTGGGCAAGGGGATGGCTACACCTTC. Translating it yields CSVDFPGQGDGYTF. V is TRBV29-1 and J is TRBJ1-2; D possibly corresponds to TRBD1 (5 bases). V lost 3 bases to trimming and J lost 6 bases, with 17 bases between them. This CDR3 is built from 14 residues. CDR1 SQVTM and CDR2 ANQGSEA come from the germline V gene.

The chain has TRBV10-1 and TRBJ2-1, with D tentatively TRBD1 (5 bases). The CDR3 sequence is 13 residues long. Germline V gene sequence: CDR1 WNHNN, CDR2 SYGVQD (reference sequence). Trimming cost V 8 bases and J 4 bases, with 12 bases left between them. The CDR3: CASAPGLYNEQFF. In nucleotides, the CDR3 is TGCGCCAGCGCGCCAGGGCTGTACAATGAGCAGTTCTTC.

The chain carries TRBV7-2 and TRBJ2-7, with a possible D match to TRBD2 (6 bases). The V end lost 0 bases, the J end lost 6 bases, and 15 bases lay between the germline ends. The CDR3 loop spans 15 amino acids. Germline CDR1 is SGHTA and CDR2 is FQGNSA. CDR3 sequence (DNA): TGTGCCAGCAGCTTAGCGGGGGGAGATGTAGTCGAGCAGTACTTC. Protein sequence: CASSLAGGDVVEQYF.

The gene calls are TRBV19 and TRBJ1-5; D remains ambiguous. The V gene lost 2 bases and the J gene lost 9 bases, with 14 bases spanning the gap. The CDR3 runs to 14 residues. Germline CDR1 reads LNHDA; CDR2 reads SQIVND (reference sequence). CDR3 nucleotide sequence: TGTGCCAGTAGTATACCGGGCGGGATCAGGCCCCAGCATTTT. This codes for CASSIPGGIRPQHF.

The chain links TRBV2 to TRBJ1-1; D is uncertain. Germline assignment: CDR1 SNHLY and CDR2 FYNNEI. Trimming stripped 2 bases from V and 4 bases from J, with 5 bases between. The CDR3 is 12 amino acids. The CDR3: CASSEFLTEAFF. The CDR3 DNA reads TGTGCCAGCAGTGAATTTCTCACTGAAGCTTTCTTT.

The chain is built from TRBV2 and TRBJ2-1; 8 bases align to TRBD1. The germline CDR1 and CDR2 sequences are SNHLY and FYNNEI. The CDR3 sequence is 15 residues long. V gave up 7 bases and J gave up 5 bases; unmatched junction bases: 10. Written as DNA, the CDR3 is TGTGCCAGCATCCGGAGGACAGGGCCTAACAATGAGCAGTTCTTC. Amino acid sequence: CASIRRTGPNNEQFF.

In its sample, this clone was seen a few times. The genes are TRBV6-2 or TRBV6-3 and TRBJ2-7, with 8 bases aligning to TRBD2. The CDR3 consists of 12 residues. Germline-derived CDR1 and CDR2 are MNHEY and SVGEGT. Trimming at V came to 6 bases and at J to 4 bases, leaving 2 bases not matched to a gene. CDR3 in amino acids: CASSPGGYEQYF. DNA for the CDR3: TGTGCCAGCAGCCCGGGGGGGTACGAGCAGTACTTC.